The TCR beta chain under discussion was sequenced for a study of cytomegalovirus exposure and HLA in healthy donors. TCRdb's copy holds only in-frame clones and misses some; the assay was immunoSEQ multiplex PCR. The sample includes roughly 350,000 clones, 86% of them seen just once. Sequenced sample: PBMCs. The sequence was obtained from a young woman in good health and CMV-seronegative.

The CDR3 DNA is TGTGCCACCCTAAGGAACAGGGGGATGGGTCAGCCCCAGCATTTT. Translated, it gives CATLRNRGMGQPQHF. The chain links TRBV19 to TRBJ1-5, with TRBD1 matching over 8 bases. V was pared by 10 bases and J by 6 bases, with 14 bases of the junction left unmatched. Germline V gene data show CDR1 as LNHDA and CDR2 as SQIVND (reference sequence). This CDR3 contains 15 residues.